This TCR beta chain appears in the sequencing data of a study of T cells in Graves' hyperthyroidism and ophthalmopathy (dated by TCRdb to between 2018 and 2021). For context, the study as a whole: Peripheral blood samples were taken at initial diagnosis, before any treatment was given. TCR V-J signatures able to tell the groups apart were searched for in a discovery cohort of around 95 patients, of whom fewer than 45 had Graves' ophthalmopathy and 55 to 60 had stable Graves' hyperthyroidism. Prospective prediction of ophthalmopathy was tested in an independent validation cohort consisting of some 18 hyperthyroidism patients and about 17 patients who later progressed to ophthalmopathy. The 95 to 100 discovery patients were randomly divided into training and test sets at a 7:3 ratio. The study also compared thyroid tissue and blood T-cell repertoires from five or six Graves' hyperthyroidism patients. After blood sampling, hyperthyroidism patients were treated with methimazole at a starting dose of 30 mg daily, and ophthalmopathy patients were treated with high-dose intravenous methylprednisolone. TCR Vbeta CDR3 sequencing of some 140 peripheral blood samples (around 45 ophthalmopathy, 75 hyperthyroidism and approximately 17 progressor patients) is reported in the paper.

From the cysteine up to the phenylalanine, the CDR3 has a length of 14 residues. Of the read, only the CDR3 DNA is kept; its 42 bases are in frame from base 1. V is cut by 6 bases and J by 0 bases, and the space between the germline ends is 14 bases. Via the germline V gene (reference sequence), CDR1 is DFQATT and CDR2 SNEGSKA. Stable Graves' hyperthyroidism was defined as no progression to ophthalmopathy during 18 months of follow-up. The hyperthyroidism patients were between 18 and 65 years old and newly diagnosed, with a disease duration of less than 2 months. Patients with uncontrolled infections, other autoimmune diseases, pregnancy or lactation were excluded. Diagnoses were established on the basis of clinical symptoms, serum thyroxine and TRAb, thyroid ultrasound, and orbital computed tomography. Ficoll-Paque density gradient centrifugation was used to isolate PBMCs from 8 to 10 ml of fresh peripheral blood. Total RNA was extracted with Trizol reagent, and quality was checked on an Agilent 2100 Bioanalyzer.

TCR beta CDR3 regions were amplified from RNA transcripts. For the first round of RT-PCR on the TCR CDR3, the HTBI primer set was used together with the Qiagen OneStep RT-PCR kit. Libraries were constructed in a second round of multiplex PCR, after which size selection and purification were carried out. The libraries were sequenced on an Illumina HiSeq2000 using paired-end 100 bp reads. The source study handled its data this way. SOAPnuke was used to process the raw data, throwing out any read that contained adapters or uncalled bases, had a mean Phred below 15, or lacked an exact constant-primer or identifier match. High-quality paired reads were merged using COPE v1.2.5, and each unique nucleotide sequence was defined as a clonotype. Clonotypes were aligned to IMGT TRBV, TRBD and TRBJ reference segments using MiTCR v1.1. Only V-J combinations with frequency above 0.0001, covering 99% to 99.2% of repertoires, were analysed. The TCS score was defined as F50 (clonal expansion) divided by E x V (chaos), with BLOSUM62-based TCRdist calculated between CDR3 peptides within each V-J. Welch's t-statistics and random forest reduced around 550 V-J features to roughly 13, which were used in a naive Bayes classifier (R e1071). Using fastp at Q25 and MiXCR, TCRdb reprocessed the public reads and kept productive beta chains. Every entry covers one CDR3 protein and lists the most common genes and DNA from its rows. The V and J calls shown here were made by TCRdb, not taken from the authors' results. A total of 300,000 to 400,000 distinct CDR3 sequences appear in this sample, around 14% of them only once. The top ten clones comprise under 30% of the sample.

This clonotype was seen repeatedly, ten times or more. There is no known antigen for this receptor. Base qualities are not recorded, but no much larger clone differs from it by a single base. Beyond this particular receptor, the publication reports: A 13 V-J signature model separated ophthalmopathy from stable hyperthyroidism, with 87.88% sensitivity and roughly 84% specificity in cross-validation and 80%/75% in testing. In validation, progression to ophthalmopathy was predicted by the model with nearly 71% sensitivity and 72.22% specificity, a median of approximately 7.1 months before onset. Sample size was not statistically predetermined, and blinding of investigators to group allocation was not performed. Most expanded thyroid clonotypes (frequency above 0.001) were also found in blood, which suggests that blood repertoires may mirror thyroid immune responses.

The sequence derives from a woman in her 30s with Graves' hyperthyroidism. Specimen: blood. The chain is encoded by TRBV20-1 joined to TRBJ1-1; the D gene lacks a confident call. The DNA sequence follows: TGCAGTGCCATTCTTTGGTTCGTGAACACTGAAGCTTTCTTT. This encodes CSAILWFVNTEAFF.